Presented here are 12 T cell receptor beta chains from one specimen sequenced in a study of blood T cell repertoires in COVID-19. Method: immunoSEQ multiplex PCR; TCRdb's copy keeps in-frame clones and lacks some. The sample contains approximately 300,000 clones, approximately 80% of which appear only once. Sequenced: peripheral blood. These receptors all stem from a woman aged 45-60 years with active or convalescent COVID-19.

This clone has just a few counts. The chain uses TRBV3-1 (or the pseudogene TRBV3-2) and TRBJ2-7; TRBD2 matches at 11 bases. This CDR3 comprises 16 residues. Unmatched junction bases numbered 5, after V lost 0 bases and J lost 4 bases. Germline CDR1 and CDR2: LGHDT and YNNKEL (reference sequence). The DNA of the CDR3 is TGTGCCAGCAGCCAAGAGACTAGCGGGAACGTGTACGAGCAGTACTTC. It is translated as CASSQETSGNVYEQYF.

The CDR3 protein is CASSPGQGLYSNQPQHF. Written as DNA, the CDR3 is TGTGCCAGCAGCCCCGGACAGGGCCTGTATAGCAATCAGCCCCAGCATTTT. This chain links TRBV5-5 with TRBJ1-5, with TRBD1 matching over 8 bases. The CDR3 contains 17 residues. The germline V gene has CDR1 SGHKS and CDR2 YYEKEE (reference sequence). The junction had 9 bases not matched to a gene; V was cut back by 4 bases and J by 0 bases. The complete variable domain, with remaining parts taken from reference TRBV5-5 and TRBJ1-5, reads DAGVTQSPTHLIKTRGQQVTLRCSPISGHKSVSWYQQVLGQGPQFIFQYYEKEERGRGNFPDRFSARQFPNYSSELNVNALLLGDSALYLCASSPGQGLYSNQPQHFGDGTRLSIL.

The V gene is TRBV19, the J gene TRBJ2-2; tentatively, D is TRBD2 (6 bases). In germline, CDR1 is LNHDA, CDR2 SQIVND (reference sequence). This CDR3 contains 16 residues. Trimming took 1 base from V and 3 from J, leaving 12 bases between them. CDR3 region: CASSIAPGLYTGELFF. DNA for the CDR3: TGTGCCAGTAGTATAGCGCCGGGACTTTACACCGGGGAGCTGTTTTTT.

The chain joins TRBV15 to TRBJ2-2; TRBD2 might be the D (5 bases). The CDR3 spans 16 residues. Germline lookup yields CDR1 LNHNV and CDR2 YYDKDF (reference sequence). Trimming took off 5 bases at V and 2 bases at J, with 15 bases between the two ends. CDR3 bases: TGTGCCACCAGCGGTCATTTGGGGAGTAACACCGGGGAGCTGTTTTTT. It translates to CATSGHLGSNTGELFF.

The chain joins TRBV19 to TRBJ2-1, with TRBD1 as a possible D gene (6 bases). Germline V lookup: CDR1 LNHDA, CDR2 SQIVND (reference sequence). The CDR3 is 15 residues long. V lost 3 bases, J lost 1 base, and 10 bases lay in between. This CDR3 is CASSIAGQSYNEQFF. The CDR3 DNA is TGTGCCAGTAGTATCGCCGGACAGTCCTACAATGAGCAGTTCTTC. Filled out from reference TRBV19 and TRBJ2-1, the complete variable domain reads DGGITQSPKYLFRKEGQNVTLSCEQNLNHDAMYWYRQDPGQGLRLIYYSQIVNDFQKGDIAEGYSVSREKKESFPLTVTSAQKNPTAFYLCASSIAGQSYNEQFFGPGTRLTVL.

The count of this clone is one. The CDR3 DNA follows: TGTGCCAGCAGCCCAAGGACTACCTACGAGCAGTACTTC. This sequence encodes CASSPRTTYEQYF. V and J are TRBV7-2 and TRBJ2-7; perhaps TRBD2 as D (6 bases). This CDR3 is built from 13 residues. Per germline, CDR1 SGHTA and CDR2 FQGNSA. Trimming pared 5 bases from V and 2 bases from J, leaving 10 bases between.

The chain joins TRBV6-5 to TRBJ1-5, with 7 positions matching TRBD1. The ends lost 6 bases at V and 2 bases at J; junction bases unmatched: 7. This CDR3 is built from 15 residues. Germline V gives CDR1 MNHEY, CDR2 SVGAGI. The CDR3 nucleotides are TGTGCCAGCAGCAGGACAGGCGAAGGCAATCAGCCCCAGCATTTT. Encoded protein: CASSRTGEGNQPQHF.

This clone has a single count. The chain combines TRBV10-2 with TRBJ1-2, with 8 bases fitting TRBD1. This CDR3 has 14 amino acids. Germline V gene data show CDR1 as WSHSY and CDR2 as SAAADI. J was trimmed by 4 bases and V by 6 bases; bases with no gene match: 7. The CDR3 bases are TGCGCCAGCAGGGACAGGGCCTTCTCCTATGGCTACACCTTC. Its translation is CASRDRAFSYGYTF.

CDR3: CASSMTGSSYEQYF. In nucleotides, the CDR3 is TGTGCCAGCAGTATGACAGGGAGCTCCTACGAGCAGTACTTC. V usage is TRBV28 and J usage is TRBJ2-7; TRBD1 agrees at 7 bases. Germline lookup yields CDR1 MDHEN and CDR2 SYDVKM. This CDR3 is 14 amino acids long. Germline trimming cut 5 bases from V and 0 bases from J; bases unmatched to any gene: 4.

This chain links TRBV11-3 with TRBJ1-2; tentatively, D is TRBD1 (6 bases). Germline CDR1 SGHNT, CDR2 YENEEA. The CDR3 runs to 13 residues. The V and J ends lost 5 bases and 5 bases respectively, with 12 bases between them. The CDR3 DNA follows: TGTGCCAGCAGCCAAAAAGGGGGATATGGCTACACCTTC. It codes for CASSQKGGYGYTF.

The V gene is TRBV5-8, the J gene TRBJ2-7; 11 bases line up with TRBD1. The length of the CDR3 is 15 residues. Germline lookup yields CDR1 SGHTS and CDR2 YDEGEE. J lost 3 bases, V lost 7 bases, and 9 bases had no gene match. The DNA of the CDR3 is TGTGCCAGCGGGTCACCGGGACAGGGGGTCTACGAGCAGTACTTC. The encoded protein is CASGSPGQGVYEQYF. The whole variable domain, remainder taken from reference TRBV5-8 and TRBJ2-7, is EAGVTQSPTHLIKTRGQQATLRCSPISGHTSVYWYQQALGLGLQFLLWYDEGEERNRGNFPPRFSGRQFPNYSSELNVNALELEDSALYLCASGSPGQGVYEQYFGPGTRLTVT.

The rearrangement links TRBV5-5 to TRBJ2-2; no reliable D call. The germline V gene has CDR1 SGHKS and CDR2 YYEKEE (reference sequence). V lost 5 bases and J lost 0, with 8 bases in between. The CDR3 consists of 14 residues. CDR3 in amino acids: CASSLQSNTGELFF. The CDR3 DNA reads TGTGCCAGCAGTCTCCAGTCGAACACCGGGGAGCTGTTTTTT.